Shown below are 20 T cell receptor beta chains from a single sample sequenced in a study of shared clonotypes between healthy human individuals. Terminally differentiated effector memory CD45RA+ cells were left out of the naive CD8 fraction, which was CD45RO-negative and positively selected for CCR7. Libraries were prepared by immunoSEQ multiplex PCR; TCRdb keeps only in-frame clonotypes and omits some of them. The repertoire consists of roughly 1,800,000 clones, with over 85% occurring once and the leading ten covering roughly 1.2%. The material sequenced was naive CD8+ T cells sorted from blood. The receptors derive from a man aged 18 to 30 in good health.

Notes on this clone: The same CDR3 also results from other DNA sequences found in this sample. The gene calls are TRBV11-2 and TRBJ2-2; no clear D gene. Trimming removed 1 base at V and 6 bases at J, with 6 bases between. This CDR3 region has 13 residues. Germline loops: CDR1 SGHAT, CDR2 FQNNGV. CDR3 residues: CASSLAVAGELFF. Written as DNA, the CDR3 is TGTGCCAGCAGCTTAGCTGTGGCCGGGGAGCTGTTTTTT. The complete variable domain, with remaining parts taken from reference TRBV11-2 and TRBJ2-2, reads EAGVAQSPRYKIIEKRQSVAFWCNPISGHATLYWYQQILGQGPKLLIQFQNNGVVDDSQLPKDRFSAERLKGVDSTLKIQPAKLEDSAVYLCASSLAVAGELFFGEGSRLTVL.

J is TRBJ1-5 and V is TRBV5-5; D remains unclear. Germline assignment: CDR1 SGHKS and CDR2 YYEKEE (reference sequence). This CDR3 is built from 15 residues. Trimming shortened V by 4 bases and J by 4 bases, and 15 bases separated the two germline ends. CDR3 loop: CASSQDWIGNQPQHF. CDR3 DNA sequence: TGTGCCAGCAGCCAGGACTGGATAGGAAATCAGCCCCAGCATTTT.

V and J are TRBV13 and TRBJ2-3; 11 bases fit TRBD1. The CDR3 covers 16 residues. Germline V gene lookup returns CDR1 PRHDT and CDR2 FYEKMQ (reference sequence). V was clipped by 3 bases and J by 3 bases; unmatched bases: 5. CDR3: CASSLTGTGGTDTQYF. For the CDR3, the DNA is TGTGCCAGCAGCTTGACCGGGACAGGGGGAACAGATACGCAGTATTTT.

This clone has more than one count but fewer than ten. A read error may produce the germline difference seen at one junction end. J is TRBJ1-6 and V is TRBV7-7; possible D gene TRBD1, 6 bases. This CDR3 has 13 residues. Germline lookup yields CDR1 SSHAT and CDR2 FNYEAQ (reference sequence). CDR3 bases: TGTGCTAGCAGCTTAGGGACAAATTCACCCCTCCACTTT. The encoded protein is CASSLGTNSPLHF.

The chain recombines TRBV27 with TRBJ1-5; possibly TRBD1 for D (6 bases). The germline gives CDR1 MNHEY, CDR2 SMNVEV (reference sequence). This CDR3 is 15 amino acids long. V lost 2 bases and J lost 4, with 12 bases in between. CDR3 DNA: TGTGCCAGCAGTTTAAATATCAGGGGTAATCAGCCCCAGCATTTT. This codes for CASSLNIRGNQPQHF.

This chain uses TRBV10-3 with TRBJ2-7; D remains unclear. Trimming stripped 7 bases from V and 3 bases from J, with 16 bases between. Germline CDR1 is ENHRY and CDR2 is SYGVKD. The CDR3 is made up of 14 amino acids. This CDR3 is CAIKDSGSSYEQYF. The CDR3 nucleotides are TGTGCCATCAAAGACTCCGGGTCCAGCTACGAGCAGTACTTC.

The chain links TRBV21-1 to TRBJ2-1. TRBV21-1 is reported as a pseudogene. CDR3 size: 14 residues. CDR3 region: CASRQDLERNEQFF. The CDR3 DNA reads TGTGCCAGCAGACAAGATCTTGAACGGAATGAGCAGTTCTTC.

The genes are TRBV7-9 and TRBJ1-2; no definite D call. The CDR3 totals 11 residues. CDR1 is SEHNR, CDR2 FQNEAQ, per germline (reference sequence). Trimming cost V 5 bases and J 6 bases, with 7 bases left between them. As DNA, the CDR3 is TGTGCCAGCAGCCCCACTGATGGCTACACCTTC. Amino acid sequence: CASSPTDGYTF.

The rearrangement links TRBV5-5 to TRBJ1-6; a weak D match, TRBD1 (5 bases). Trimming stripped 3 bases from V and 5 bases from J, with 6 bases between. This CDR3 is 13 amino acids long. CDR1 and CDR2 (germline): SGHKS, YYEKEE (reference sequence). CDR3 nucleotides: TGTGCCAGCAGCTGGGGGGATAATTCACCCCTCCACTTT. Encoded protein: CASSWGDNSPLHF.

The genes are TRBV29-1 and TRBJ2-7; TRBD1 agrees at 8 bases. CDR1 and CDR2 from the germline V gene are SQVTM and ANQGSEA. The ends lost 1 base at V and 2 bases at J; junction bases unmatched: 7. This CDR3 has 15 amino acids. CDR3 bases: TGCAGCGTTGAAGGGGGGACAGGAATTACCTACGAGCAGTACTTC. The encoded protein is CSVEGGTGITYEQYF.

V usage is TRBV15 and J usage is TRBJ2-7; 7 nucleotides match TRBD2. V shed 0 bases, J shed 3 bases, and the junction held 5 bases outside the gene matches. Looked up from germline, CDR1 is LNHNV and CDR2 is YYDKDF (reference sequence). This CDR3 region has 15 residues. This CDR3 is CATSRDVSGVYEQYF. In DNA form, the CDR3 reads TGTGCCACCAGCAGAGATGTCAGCGGGGTCTACGAGCAGTACTTC.

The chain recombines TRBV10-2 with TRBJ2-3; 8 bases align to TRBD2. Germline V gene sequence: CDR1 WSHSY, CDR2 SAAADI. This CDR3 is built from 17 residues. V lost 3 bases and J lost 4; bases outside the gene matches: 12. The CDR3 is CASSDDFSGVTADTQYF. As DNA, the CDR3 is TGCGCCAGCAGTGACGATTTTAGCGGGGTTACAGCAGATACGCAGTATTTT.

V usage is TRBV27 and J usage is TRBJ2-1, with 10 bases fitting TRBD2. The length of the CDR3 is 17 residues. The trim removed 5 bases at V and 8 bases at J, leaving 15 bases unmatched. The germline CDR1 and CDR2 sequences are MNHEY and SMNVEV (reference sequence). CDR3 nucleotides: TGTGCCAGCAGTCCCCCCTGGGGTAGCGGGGGGCCTGATGAGCAGTTCTTC. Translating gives CASSPPWGSGGPDEQFF.

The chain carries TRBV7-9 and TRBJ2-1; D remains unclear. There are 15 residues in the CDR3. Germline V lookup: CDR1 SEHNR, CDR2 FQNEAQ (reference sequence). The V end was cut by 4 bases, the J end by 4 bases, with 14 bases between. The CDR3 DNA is TGTGCCAGCAGCTCCAACGGCGTATCTTACAATGAGCAGTTCTTC. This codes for CASSSNGVSYNEQFF.

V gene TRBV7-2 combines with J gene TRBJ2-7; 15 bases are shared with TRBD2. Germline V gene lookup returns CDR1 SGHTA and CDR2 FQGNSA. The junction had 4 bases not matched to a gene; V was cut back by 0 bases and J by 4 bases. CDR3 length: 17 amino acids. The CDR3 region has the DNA TGTGCCAGCAGCTTAGCGGGACTAGCGGGAGGTTGGTACGAGCAGTACTTC. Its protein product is CASSLAGLAGGWYEQYF. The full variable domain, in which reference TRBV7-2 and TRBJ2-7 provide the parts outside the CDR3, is GAGVSQSPSNKVTEKGKDVELRCDPISGHTALYWYRQSLGQGLEFLIYFQGNSAPDKSGLPSDRFSAERTGGSVSTLTIQRTQQEDSAVYLCASSLAGLAGGWYEQYFGPGTRLTVT.

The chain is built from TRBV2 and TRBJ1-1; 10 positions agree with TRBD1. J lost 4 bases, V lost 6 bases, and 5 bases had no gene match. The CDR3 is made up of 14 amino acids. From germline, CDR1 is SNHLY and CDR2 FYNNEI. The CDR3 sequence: CASRDRGAGTEAFF. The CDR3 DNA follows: TGTGCCAGCAGGGACAGGGGGGCTGGCACTGAAGCTTTCTTT.

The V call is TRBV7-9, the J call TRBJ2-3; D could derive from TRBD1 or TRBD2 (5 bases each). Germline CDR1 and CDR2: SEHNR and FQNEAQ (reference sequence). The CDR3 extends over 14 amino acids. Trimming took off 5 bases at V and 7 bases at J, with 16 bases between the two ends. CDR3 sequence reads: CASSAPGPIHTQYF. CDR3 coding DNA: TGTGCCAGCAGCGCCCCGGGACCCATCCATACGCAGTATTTT.

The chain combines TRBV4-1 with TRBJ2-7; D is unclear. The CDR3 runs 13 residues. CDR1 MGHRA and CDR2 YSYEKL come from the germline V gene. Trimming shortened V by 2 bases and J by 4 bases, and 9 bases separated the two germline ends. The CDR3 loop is CASSQQSLYEQYF. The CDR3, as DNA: TGCGCCAGCAGCCAACAATCCCTGTACGAGCAGTACTTC.

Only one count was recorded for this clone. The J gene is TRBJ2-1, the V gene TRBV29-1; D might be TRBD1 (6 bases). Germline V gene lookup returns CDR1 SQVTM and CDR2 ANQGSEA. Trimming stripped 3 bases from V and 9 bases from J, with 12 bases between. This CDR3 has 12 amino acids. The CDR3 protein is CSVDRTASEQFF. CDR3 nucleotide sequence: TGCAGCGTTGACAGGACAGCGAGTGAGCAGTTCTTC.

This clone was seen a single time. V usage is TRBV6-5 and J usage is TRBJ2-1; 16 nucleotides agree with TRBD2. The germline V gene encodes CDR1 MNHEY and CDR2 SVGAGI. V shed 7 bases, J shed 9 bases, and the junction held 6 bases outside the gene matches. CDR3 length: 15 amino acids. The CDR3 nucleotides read TGTGCCAGCACCGGGACTAGCGGGAGGGAGAGTGAGCAGTTCTTC. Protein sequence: CASTGTSGRESEQFF.